A single sample is the source of the 13 T cell receptor beta chains below, sequenced in a study of blood T cell repertoires in COVID-19. Profiling relied on immunoSEQ multiplex PCR, and the TCRdb table lists in-frame clones only, not all of them. The sample shows about 50,000 clones, 90% of them seen only once. Sequences were obtained from peripheral blood. These receptors all come from a man aged 40-50 years with acute or convalescent COVID-19.

This clone showed up just once. The chain uses TRBV29-1 and TRBJ2-7; possibly TRBD1 for D (5 bases). The CDR3 has 13 residues. The germline gives CDR1 SQVTM, CDR2 ANQGSEA. The ends were cut back, 5 bases at V and 5 bases at J, with 16 bases in the middle. The CDR3 loop reads CSVLRERSHEQYF. In nucleotides, the CDR3 is TGCAGCGTTCTCAGGGAAAGATCGCACGAGCAGTACTTC.

J is TRBJ2-2 and V is TRBV7-9; D is undetermined. This CDR3 is built from 12 residues. Trimming took off 1 base at V and 8 bases at J, with 5 bases between the two ends. Germline CDR1 reads SEHNR; CDR2 reads FQNEAQ (reference sequence). In nucleotides, the CDR3 is TGTGCCAGCAGCTTAGACAGAGGGGAGCTGTTTTTT. It yields the protein CASSLDRGELFF.

This chain uses TRBV7-2 with TRBJ1-5, with TRBD1 matching 10 bases. The CDR3 is made up of 15 amino acids. Trimming took 5 bases from V and 7 from J; bases not matched to a gene: 8. Germline CDR1 and CDR2: SGHTA and FQGNSA. This chain's CDR3 is CASSEGQGWAQPQHF. The CDR3 bases are TGTGCCAGCAGCGAGGGACAGGGGTGGGCACAGCCCCAGCATTTT.

The chain has TRBV12-3 or TRBV12-4 and TRBJ1-2, with D possibly TRBD1 on 6 matching bases. CDR3 size: 13 residues. V was pared by 5 bases and J by 8 bases, with 15 bases between. The CDR3 spells CASSRQEAMGYTF. CDR3 nucleotide sequence: TGTGCCAGCAGTCGACAGGAGGCGATGGGCTACACCTTC.

The V call is TRBV19, the J call TRBJ1-5, with D tentatively TRBD1 (5 bases). Deletions cut 6 bases from V and 6 bases from J, with 21 bases between. The germline V gene has CDR1 LNHDA and CDR2 SQIVND (reference sequence). The CDR3 sequence is 16 residues long. CDR3 sequence reads: CASRPLIGGAGQPQHF. The CDR3 DNA sequence: TGTGCCAGTAGACCGCTGATAGGCGGGGCTGGTCAGCCCCAGCATTTT.

The chain combines TRBV18 with TRBJ1-2, with a possible D match to TRBD1 (6 bases). The CDR3 has 14 amino acids. Germline CDR1 and CDR2: KGHSH and LQKENI. Trimming cost V 3 bases and J 6 bases, with 14 bases left between them. The CDR3 sequence is CASSPGAGGNGYTF. Here the CDR3 DNA reads TGTGCCAGCTCACCGGGGGCCGGGGGGAATGGCTACACCTTC.

CDR3 DNA: TGTGCCAGCAGCCAAGTAGGGGTGCGGGAGGGCCACTACGAGCAGTACTTC. Encoded protein: CASSQVGVREGHYEQYF. The J gene is TRBJ2-7, the V gene TRBV3-1 (or the pseudogene TRBV3-2); 9 nucleotides agree with TRBD2. The CDR3 contains 17 residues. The V segment lost 1 base and the J segment 3 bases; nucleotides outside the gene matches: 10. Germline V gene data show CDR1 as LGHDT and CDR2 as YNNKEL (reference sequence).

The V and J genes are TRBV5-6 and TRBJ1-6, with TRBD1 matching 7 bases. The V gene end was trimmed by 1 base and the J gene end by 5 bases; junction bases not matched to a gene: 9. Germline values: CDR1 SGHDT, CDR2 YYEEEE. This CDR3 comprises 17 residues. The CDR3 here is CASSLSPGRGDNSPLHF. Written as DNA, the CDR3 is TGTGCCAGCAGCTTGTCCCCGGGCAGGGGGGATAATTCACCCCTCCACTTT.

A single count supports this clone. The chain carries TRBV7-2 and TRBJ2-3; 11 bases line up with TRBD2. With 3 bases clipped from V and 4 bases from J, the junction kept 6 bases outside the gene matches. The germline CDR1 and CDR2 sequences are SGHTA and FQGNSA. CDR3 length: 16 residues. CDR3 loop: CASSFSPGLAADTQYF. The CDR3 bases are TGTGCCAGCAGCTTCAGCCCGGGACTAGCGGCAGATACGCAGTATTTT.

V gene TRBV5-1 combines with J gene TRBJ1-4; 12 bases agree with TRBD1. Per the germline V gene, CDR1 is SGHRS and CDR2 is YFSETQ. Germline trimming cut 4 bases from V and 7 bases from J; bases unmatched to any gene: 14. There are 18 residues in the CDR3. CDR3: CASSHLPGTGGGGEKLFF. The CDR3 nucleotides are TGCGCCAGCAGCCATCTACCCGGGACAGGGGGCGGCGGTGAAAAACTGTTTTTT.

The genes are TRBV4-3 and TRBJ2-5; D might be TRBD2 (6 bases). Germline CDR1 and CDR2: LGHNA and YSLEER. The CDR3 is 15 residues long. V was pared by 4 bases and J by 11 bases, with 23 bases between. For the CDR3, the DNA is TGCGCCAGCAGCCCAGCCGTGGGACTTCACACGGGACAGTACTTC. It is translated as CASSPAVGLHTGQYF.

V is TRBV10-2 and J is TRBJ2-1, with 7 bases identical to TRBD1. Germline-derived CDR1 and CDR2 are WSHSY and SAAADI. J was trimmed by 10 bases and V by 4 bases; bases with no gene match: 1. This CDR3 contains 11 residues. The CDR3: CASSGGGEQFF. Written as DNA, the CDR3 is TGCGCCAGCAGTGGAGGGGGCGAGCAGTTCTTC.

V is TRBV29-1 and J is TRBJ2-3, with a possible D match to TRBD2 (6 bases). The germline V gene encodes CDR1 SQVTM and CDR2 ANQGSEA. V lost 3 bases and J 6 bases, leaving 22 bases between the germline ends. This CDR3 spans 16 amino acids. Here the CDR3 reads CSVDLGRDGRGDTQYF. The CDR3 bases are TGCAGCGTTGATTTAGGTAGGGACGGGCGGGGCGATACGCAGTATTTT.